The subject of this entry is one T cell receptor beta chain. What it binds is unknown. Clones were read by immunoSEQ multiplex PCR, and TCRdb kept only the in-frame ones, dropping some. This sample has 120,000 to 150,000 clones, with approximately 90% found just once. These data originate in a study of T cell responses to AZD1222 COVID-19 vaccine. Study-wide findings and caveats: Baseline seropositives among AZD1222 recipients totaled only 5 to 7.

The CDR3 has 16 residues. Germline CDR1 is KGHDR and CDR2 is SFDVKD. The V segment lost 4 bases and the J segment 5 bases; nucleotides outside the gene matches: 8. This material consisted of peripheral blood, taken 28 days after the second AZD1222 dose. This chain links TRBV24-1 with TRBJ2-5; 11 bases map to TRBD1. The clonotype originates from an adult who received the AZD1222 COVID-19 vaccine. CDR3 DNA sequence: TGTGCCACCAGTGAGACCGGACAGGGGGCCAGGGAGACCCAGTACTTC. Translation gives CATSETGQGARETQYF.